This T cell receptor (beta chain) is from a study of chemoradiotherapy in HPV16-positive cancers. This CDR3 comprises 16 residues. Germline loops: CDR1 SEHNR, CDR2 FQNEAQ (reference sequence). Trimming left V 6 bases short and J 0 bases short, with 17 bases between. This clone was found a few times. Its antigen is undetermined. Profiled with immunoSEQ multiplex PCR; TCRdb holds only in-frame clones, not every one. The sample holds about 1,100 clones, 65% to 90% seen once. Findings and caveats of the study: Candidate HPV-specific clones and E7-related TCR motifs grew in tumor during treatment.

Material: tumor tissue, obtained from a patient who underwent chemoradiotherapy. This clonotype was obtained from a human donor with HPV-associated anogenital cancer. This chain joins TRBV7-9 and TRBJ1-1; tentatively, D is TRBD1 (6 bases). The CDR3 DNA reads as TGTGCCAGCAGACCTACAGGGACCCACATGAACACTGAAGCTTTCTTT. It is translated as CASRPTGTHMNTEAFF.